The 5 T cell receptor beta chains in this list originate from one sample, sequenced in a study of early T cells in non-severe SARS-CoV-2 infection (dated by TCRdb to the early 2020s). Library prep was done by 5' RACE. TCRdb shows the sequencer as NextSeq 500. In TCRdb, the public reads were trimmed at Q25 with fastp and aligned with MiXCR, with productive beta chains retained. Identical CDR3 proteins give one entry, which carries the most common genes and DNA. The sample table lists tens of thousands of distinct CDR3 sequences, approximately 15% of them with a count of one. Around 4.9% of the sample lies in the top ten. The specimen comprised whole blood, sampled at baseline. The receptor set was obtained from an adult who was a healthcare worker with PCR-confirmed SARS-CoV-2 infection or an uninfected control (not recorded which).

This clonotype was seen a handful of times. The V and J genes are TRBV18 and TRBJ1-6; D is unclear. This CDR3 has 17 amino acids. Germline-derived CDR1 and CDR2 are KGHSH and LQKENI. The V end was cut by 3 bases, the J end by 7 bases, with 19 bases between. DNA of the CDR3: TGTGCCAGCTCACCTATCGGAACGGAAAGCCGGAATTCACCCCTCCACTTT. Translating gives CASSPIGTESRNSPLHF.

This clonotype has a handful of counts. Written as DNA, the CDR3 is TGCAGTGCTAGAGATGTGGGCGGGTCCGAGACCCAGTACTTC. Amino acid sequence: CSARDVGGSETQYF. V and J are TRBV20-1 and TRBJ2-5; D is perhaps TRBD2 (5 bases). The length of the CDR3 is 14 residues. CDR1 is DFQATT, CDR2 SNEGSKA, per germline (reference sequence). V was trimmed by 0 bases and J by 5 bases, leaving 13 bases between them.

This clonotype was observed a handful of times. The J gene is TRBJ1-2, the V gene TRBV19; D gene uncertain. The CDR3 sequence is 17 residues long. CDR1 is LNHDA and CDR2 is SQIVND in the germline V gene (reference sequence). Trimming pared 4 bases from V and 6 bases from J, leaving 24 bases between. The CDR3 bases are TGTGCCAGTAGTACCGGGCAGCCCAACCAGCGGACGCATGGCTACACCTTC. Its protein product is CASSTGQPNQRTHGYTF.

V and J are TRBV30 and TRBJ1-3; D is ambiguous. The CDR3 extends over 13 amino acids. Germline V gene data show CDR1 as GTSNPN and CDR2 as SVGIG (reference sequence). Trimming removed 3 bases at V and 4 bases at J, with 10 bases between. DNA for the CDR3: TGTGCCTGGAGAGCGGGGAGAGGAAACACCATATATTTT. Translated, it gives CAWRAGRGNTIYF. The full variable domain, with the rest looked up from reference TRBV30 and TRBJ1-3, is SQTIHQWPATLVQPVGSPLSLECTVEGTSNPNLYWYRQAAGRGLQLLFYSVGIGQISSEVPQNLSASRPQDRQFILSSKKLLLSDSGFYLCAWRAGRGNTIYFGEGSWLTVV.

This clonotype turned up a few times. This sequence joins TRBV18 and TRBJ2-1; no definite D call. The CDR3 loop spans 16 amino acids. Germline lookup yields CDR1 KGHSH and CDR2 LQKENI. V was cut by 2 bases and J by 2 bases, with 13 bases left in between. DNA of the CDR3: TGTGCCAGCTCACCAAAGACCCAAGGGCCCTACAATGAGCAGTTCTTC. Translated, it gives CASSPKTQGPYNEQFF.